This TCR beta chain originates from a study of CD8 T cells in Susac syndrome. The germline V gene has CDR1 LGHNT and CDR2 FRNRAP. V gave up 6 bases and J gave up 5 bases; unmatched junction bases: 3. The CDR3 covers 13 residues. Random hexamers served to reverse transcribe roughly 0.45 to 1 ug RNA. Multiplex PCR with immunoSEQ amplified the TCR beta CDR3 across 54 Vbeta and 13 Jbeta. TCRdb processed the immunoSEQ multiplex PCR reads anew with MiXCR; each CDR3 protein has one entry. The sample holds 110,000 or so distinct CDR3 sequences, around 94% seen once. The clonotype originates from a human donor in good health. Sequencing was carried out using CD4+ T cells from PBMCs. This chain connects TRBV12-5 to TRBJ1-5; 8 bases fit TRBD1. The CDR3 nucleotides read TGTGCTAGTGGAACGACAGGGGATCAGCCCCAGCATTTT. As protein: CASGTTGDQPQHF.